Given below is one TCR beta chain in context. The germline V and J ends were trimmed by 3 bases and 4 bases, with 19 bases remaining between them. The CDR3 has 16 amino acids. Germline V gene lookup returns CDR1 SGHDT and CDR2 YYEEEE. This entry belongs to a study of T cell changes during pregnancy in multiple sclerosis. The assay was immunoSEQ multiplex PCR, and TCRdb's table has in-frame clones only and misses some. The sample lists roughly 77,000 clones, about nine tenths occurring once. V and J are TRBV5-6 and TRBJ1-2; unclear D gene. The sample in question was peripheral blood, obtained in the second trimester of pregnancy. The TCR comes from a female donor with multiple sclerosis, enrolled in a pregnancy study. Here the CDR3 DNA reads TGTGCCAGCAGCTCCCCCCGCTTGGAGCGTCTCTATGGCTACACCTTC. Translating gives CASSSPRLERLYGYTF.